Below are 9 T cell receptor beta chains sequenced from a single sample in a study of cytomegalovirus exposure and HLA in healthy donors (dated by TCRdb to the late 2010s). The library was built by means of the immunoSEQ multiplex PCR assay. For the multiplex PCR, a mixture combining 60 forward primers for TCR Vbeta segments and 13 reverse primers for TCR Jbeta segments was used. TCRdb holds this immuneACCESS table with in-frame rearrangements only. Some clones are missing; in checked studies, unresolved V genes explain under half, and the rest has no known cause. For this sample the table gives over 120,000 clones, of which over 65% were detected only once. The top ten hold 3.5% to 5% of the sample. The sequenced sample consisted of PBMCs. The receptor set was obtained from a man aged 18 to 30 in good health and CMV-seropositive.

V usage is TRBV5-4 and J usage is TRBJ2-7, with 9 bases fitting TRBD1. Germline lookup yields CDR1 SGHNT and CDR2 YYREEE (reference sequence). The length of the CDR3 is 14 residues. The V and J ends lost 5 bases and 6 bases, in that order; junction bases with no gene match: 9. CDR3 sequence reads: CASRRTGGLGEQYF. CDR3 bases: TGTGCCAGCAGACGAACAGGGGGCCTAGGCGAGCAGTACTTC. The whole variable domain, remainder taken from reference TRBV5-4 and TRBJ2-7, is ETGVTQSPTHLIKTRGQQVTLRCSSQSGHNTVSWYQQALGQGPQFIFQYYREEENGRGNFPPRFSGLQFPNYSSELNVNALELDDSALYLCASRRTGGLGEQYFGPGTRLTVT.

The rearrangement joins TRBV5-1 to TRBJ2-3, with D tentatively TRBD2 (6 bases). This CDR3 contains 16 residues. In germline, CDR1 is SGHRS, CDR2 YFSETQ. Trimming stripped 6 bases from V and 2 bases from J, with 19 bases between. The CDR3 spells CASTPRPGLITDTQYF. The CDR3 DNA is TGCGCCAGCACCCCTCGCCCGGGACTGATCACAGATACGCAGTATTTT. The whole variable domain, remainder taken from reference TRBV5-1 and TRBJ2-3, is KAGVTQTPRYLIKTRGQQVTLSCSPISGHRSVSWYQQTPGQGLQFLFEYFSETQRNKGNFPGRFSGRQFSNSRSEMNVSTLELGDSALYLCASTPRPGLITDTQYFGPGTRLTVL.

This chain uses TRBV7-2 with TRBJ1-6, with D possibly matching TRBD1 (5 bases). The germline V gene encodes CDR1 SGHTA and CDR2 FQGNSA. Trimming pared 1 base from V and 10 bases from J, leaving 14 bases between. CDR3 length: 15 amino acids. CDR3 in DNA: TGTGCCAGCAGCTTAGGTCCCAGCGCAGGGTCACCCCTCCACTTT. It specifies CASSLGPSAGSPLHF.

The chain recombines TRBV6-5 with TRBJ1-6, with no clear D. From germline, CDR1 is MNHEY and CDR2 SVGAGI. Trimming took off 0 bases at V and 3 bases at J, with 9 bases between the two ends. The CDR3 covers 16 residues. The CDR3 is CASSYSNALYNSPLHF. CDR3 nucleotide sequence: TGTGCCAGCAGTTACTCGAACGCGCTCTATAATTCACCCCTCCACTTT.

This clone came up once. The chain joins TRBV27 to TRBJ1-1; 9 bases are a match to TRBD1. Per the germline V gene, CDR1 is MNHEY and CDR2 is SMNVEV (reference sequence). The CDR3 extends over 14 amino acids. V gave up 4 bases and J gave up 10 bases; unmatched junction bases: 10. The CDR3 DNA sequence: TGTGCCAGCAGTTCGGGCCGGGACAGGGCGTCAGCTTTCTTT. The encoded protein is CASSSGRDRASAFF.

This clone was observed a few times. The rearrangement uses TRBV10-3 and TRBJ2-5; the D gene is possibly TRBD2 (5 bases). The closer fit of TRBJ2-7 to the DNA end suggests the J call may be wrong. Germline CDR1 ENHRY, CDR2 SYGVKD. CDR3 length: 18 residues. CDR3 sequence reads: CAISESRASGPTPYEQYF. CDR3 bases: TGTGCCATCAGTGAGTCGAGAGCAAGCGGACCGACCCCCTACGAGCAGTACTTC.

This chain uses TRBV18 with TRBJ2-2; D is undetermined. Trimming left V 6 bases short and J 4 bases short, with 12 bases between. This CDR3 has 14 residues. Germline-derived CDR1 and CDR2 are KGHSH and LQKENI. CDR3 sequence: CASSPGGATGELFF. The CDR3 DNA reads TGTGCCAGCTCCCCGGGTGGAGCCACCGGGGAGCTGTTTTTT.

V gene TRBV7-2 combines with J gene TRBJ2-3; 8 positions match TRBD2. The CDR3 has 16 residues. From germline, CDR1 is SGHTA and CDR2 FQGNSA. With 4 bases clipped from V and 0 bases from J, the junction kept 6 bases outside the gene matches. CDR3: CASSWRGGTSTDTQYF. CDR3 DNA: TGTGCCAGCAGCTGGCGCGGGGGGACTAGCACAGATACGCAGTATTTT.

The chain links TRBV9 to TRBJ2-1; D not resolved. The V gene's germline CDR1 is SGDLS and CDR2 YYNGEE. V dropped 0 bases and J dropped 8 bases, with 6 bases sitting between them. CDR3 length: 12 amino acids. The CDR3 sequence: CASSVVRHEQFF. In DNA, the CDR3 is TGTGCCAGCAGCGTAGTGCGGCATGAGCAGTTCTTC.